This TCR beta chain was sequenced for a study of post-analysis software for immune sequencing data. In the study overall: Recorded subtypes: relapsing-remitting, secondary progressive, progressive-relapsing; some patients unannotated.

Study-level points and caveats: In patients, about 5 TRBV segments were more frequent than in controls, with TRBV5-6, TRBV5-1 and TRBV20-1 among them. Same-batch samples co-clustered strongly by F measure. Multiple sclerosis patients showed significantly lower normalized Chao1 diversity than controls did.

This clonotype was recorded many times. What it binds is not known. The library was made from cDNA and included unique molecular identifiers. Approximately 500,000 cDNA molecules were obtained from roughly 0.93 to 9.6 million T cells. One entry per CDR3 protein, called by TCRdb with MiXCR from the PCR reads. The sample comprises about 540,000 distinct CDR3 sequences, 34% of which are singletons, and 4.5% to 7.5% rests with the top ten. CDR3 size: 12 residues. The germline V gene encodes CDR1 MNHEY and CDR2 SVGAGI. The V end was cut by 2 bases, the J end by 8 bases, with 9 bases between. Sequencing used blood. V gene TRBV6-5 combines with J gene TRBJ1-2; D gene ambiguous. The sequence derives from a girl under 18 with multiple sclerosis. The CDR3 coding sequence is TGTGCCAGCAGTTACGAGGGTTTCGGCTACACCTTC. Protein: CASSYEGFGYTF.